Listed here is a single TCR beta chain. Its antigen is undetermined. CDR3 length: 16 amino acids. Between the trimmed V and J ends, which lost 0 bases and 7 bases, there was a span of 17 bases. Germline V lookup: CDR1 SGHRS, CDR2 YFSETQ. PCR amplification relied on 60 Vbeta primers (plus 13 Jbeta primers). Data came from immunoSEQ multiplex PCR; TCRdb stores just in-frame clones and leaves some out. The repertoire holds approximately 120,000 clones, with around 80% as singletons. This entry is derived from a study of cytomegalovirus exposure and HLA in healthy donors. General study findings and limits: Researchers catalogued some 160 TCR beta chains as cytomegalovirus-associated.

Sample: PBMCs. This sequence was found in a female donor in good health and CMV-seronegative. The genes are TRBV5-1 and TRBJ2-1; a weak D match, TRBD2 (7 bases). The CDR3: CASSLAWGGQVNEQFF. In DNA, the CDR3 is TGCGCCAGCAGCTTGGCGTGGGGGGGCCAAGTTAATGAGCAGTTCTTC. Variable domain in full (rest from reference TRBV5-1 and TRBJ2-1): KAGVTQTPRYLIKTRGQQVTLSCSPISGHRSVSWYQQTPGQGLQFLFEYFSETQRNKGNFPGRFSGRQFSNSRSEMNVSTLELGDSALYLCASSLAWGGQVNEQFFGPGTRLTVL.